The 19 T cell receptor beta chains reported below all come from one sample, sequenced in a study of cytomegalovirus exposure and HLA in healthy donors. PCR primers comprised 60 Vbeta and 13 Jbeta primers. The table came from immunoSEQ multiplex PCR; TCRdb's copy has only in-frame clones and leaves some out. This sample yields 100,000 to 150,000 clones, of which more than 75% are seen a single time; 11% belongs to the top ten. Sequencing used PBMCs. The source of these receptors is a man aged 25 to 40 in good health and CMV-seropositive.

For this clone: Other DNA sequences in the same sample also yield this CDR3. The chain combines TRBV7-2 with TRBJ2-7, with TRBD2 matching 13 bases. Trimming at V came to 1 base and at J to 2 bases, leaving 5 bases not matched to a gene. The CDR3 spans 17 residues. CDR1 is SGHTA, CDR2 FQGNSA, per germline. The CDR3 region is CASSLGRTSGRAYEQYF. The CDR3 DNA reads TGTGCCAGCAGCTTAGGGAGGACTAGCGGGAGAGCCTACGAGCAGTACTTC.

V usage is TRBV10-3 and J usage is TRBJ2-7; 9 bases match TRBD2. The CDR3 sequence is 14 residues long. The V and J ends lost 4 bases and 1 base, in that order; junction bases with no gene match: 2. Germline CDR1 and CDR2: ENHRY and SYGVKD. CDR3 in amino acids: CAISATSGSYEQYF. CDR3 in DNA: TGTGCCATCAGTGCGACTAGCGGTTCCTACGAGCAGTACTTC.

This clone was seen only a few times. This chain joins TRBV5-1 and TRBJ2-1; 9 bases match TRBD2. Germline CDR1 and CDR2: SGHRS and YFSETQ. J gave up 4 bases and V 4 bases, and 6 bases lay outside the gene matches. This CDR3 region has 15 residues. The DNA of the CDR3 is TGCGCCAGCAGCCCCCCTAGCGGGATGTACAATGAGCAGTTCTTC. This translates into CASSPPSGMYNEQFF.

This chain joins TRBV4-3 and TRBJ2-5, with a possible D match to TRBD1 (6 bases). Trimming shortened V by 1 base and J by 1 base, and 13 bases separated the two germline ends. The CDR3 totals 16 residues. Germline V gene sequence: CDR1 LGHNA, CDR2 YSLEER. DNA for the CDR3: TGCGCCAGCAGCCAAGCCTACGCAGGGGCCCAAGAGACCCAGTACTTC. Translating gives CASSQAYAGAQETQYF.

V gene TRBV5-4 combines with J gene TRBJ2-7, with 8 bases matching TRBD2. Germline V gives CDR1 SGHNT, CDR2 YYREEE (reference sequence). This CDR3 has 16 residues. With V trimmed by 3 bases and J by 6 bases, 14 bases remained unmatched. The CDR3 loop is CASSSRAGGTLGEQYF. The CDR3, as DNA: TGTGCCAGCAGCTCGAGGGCGGGAGGAACCCTTGGCGAGCAGTACTTC. Drawing the rest from reference TRBV5-4 and TRBJ2-7, the complete variable domain is ETGVTQSPTHLIKTRGQQVTLRCSSQSGHNTVSWYQQALGQGPQFIFQYYREEENGRGNFPPRFSGLQFPNYSSELNVNALELDDSALYLCASSSRAGGTLGEQYFGPGTRLTVT.

In regard to this clone: Other DNA sequences of this sample code for an identical CDR3. The chain employs TRBV5-1 and TRBJ2-1, with TRBD2 matching over 13 bases. The CDR3 runs to 14 residues. After removal of 7 bases from V and 6 bases from J, the junction contained 4 bases not matched to a gene. Germline-derived CDR1 and CDR2 are SGHRS and YFSETQ. The CDR3 loop reads CASRGTSGINEQFF. The CDR3 DNA reads TGCGCCAGCCGCGGGACTAGCGGGATCAATGAGCAGTTCTTC.

This clone was seen only a few times. The J gene is TRBJ2-7, the V gene TRBV6-5, with D unclear. Trimming pared 6 bases from V and 5 bases from J, leaving 14 bases between. CDR1 is MNHEY, CDR2 SVGAGI, per germline. The CDR3 contains 13 residues. The CDR3 coding sequence is TGTGCCAGCAGCCTGCTGTTAGGAGACGAGCAGTACTTC. Translating it yields CASSLLLGDEQYF.

This clone was counted a few times. The CDR3 bases are TGTGCCATCAGCCGTTCCTACAATGAGCAGTTCTTC. Its translation: CAISRSYNEQFF. V usage is TRBV10-3 and J usage is TRBJ2-1, with D unclear. Per the germline V gene, CDR1 is ENHRY and CDR2 is SYGVKD. The CDR3 is 12 amino acids. With 6 bases removed from V and 1 base from J, the gap between germline ends came to 4 bases.

The rearrangement links TRBV7-4 to TRBJ1-1; D is possibly TRBD1 (5 bases). Trimming cost V 5 bases and J 7 bases, with 20 bases left between them. Germline V gene sequence: CDR1 SGHVT, CDR2 SQSDAQ. The CDR3 has 15 amino acids. The CDR3 here is CASSPPGGCGGEAFF. CDR3 DNA sequence: TGTGCCAGCAGCCCTCCCGGGGGGTGTGGTGGTGAAGCTTTCTTT.

The chain links TRBV7-9 to TRBJ2-3, with a weak D call TRBD2 (6 bases). The CDR3 runs 12 residues. V was pared by 4 bases and J by 8 bases, with 10 bases between. Germline CDR1 SEHNR, CDR2 FQNEAQ (reference sequence). The DNA for the CDR3 is TGTGCCAGCAGCTCCGAGCGGGCTACGCAGTATTTT. Translated, it gives CASSSERATQYF.

V and J are TRBV6-4 and TRBJ2-7, with a weak D call TRBD2 (6 bases). V gave up 5 bases and J gave up 4 bases, with 18 bases separating them. This CDR3 comprises 15 residues. Germline-derived CDR1 and CDR2 are MRHNA and SNTAGT. The DNA of the CDR3 is TGTGCCAGCAGTAACCCGACTAGACGATCTTACGAGCAGTACTTC. Amino acids: CASSNPTRRSYEQYF.

In DNA form, the CDR3 reads TGTGCCAGCTCACCGGACACCTCCTACAATGAGCAGTTCTTC. Its protein is CASSPDTSYNEQFF. The rearrangement uses TRBV18 and TRBJ2-1, with a weak D call TRBD1 (5 bases). Deletions cut 3 bases from V and 0 bases from J, with 6 bases between. The CDR3 sequence is 14 residues long. CDR1 and CDR2 (germline): KGHSH, LQKENI.

This chain connects TRBV6-1 to TRBJ2-5; no clear D. This CDR3 region has 13 residues. Deletions cut 5 bases from V and 7 bases from J, with 14 bases between. Germline V gene sequence: CDR1 MNHNS, CDR2 SASEGT. The CDR3 is CASSYGRLGTQYF. In DNA form, the CDR3 reads TGTGCCAGCAGTTATGGCCGACTGGGGACCCAGTACTTC.

The chain couples TRBV5-5 to TRBJ2-3; 7 bases fit TRBD1. CDR1 SGHKS and CDR2 YYEKEE come from the germline V gene (reference sequence). The trim removed 3 bases at V and 12 bases at J, leaving 7 bases unmatched. The CDR3 runs to 12 residues. CDR3 coding DNA: TGTGCCAGCAGCTCAACAGGGGACGTCCAGTATTTT. This translates into CASSSTGDVQYF.

The chain links TRBV6-5 to TRBJ2-7, with D perhaps matching TRBD2 (5 bases). Germline CDR1 reads MNHEY; CDR2 reads SVGAGI. V lost 6 bases and J lost 0, with 9 bases in between. The CDR3 is 13 residues long. The CDR3 spells CASRQEASYEQYF. DNA for the CDR3: TGTGCCAGCAGGCAGGAGGCCTCCTACGAGCAGTACTTC.

This chain joins TRBV28 and TRBJ2-7; perhaps TRBD1 as D (6 bases). Between the trimmed V and J ends, which lost 6 bases and 6 bases, there was a span of 15 bases. This CDR3 has 13 amino acids. The germline gives CDR1 MDHEN, CDR2 SYDVKM. The CDR3 loop reads CASSPGTFSEQYF. The CDR3 DNA reads as TGTGCCAGCAGCCCTGGGACATTTAGCGAGCAGTACTTC.

V usage is TRBV10-1 and J usage is TRBJ2-7, with a weak D call TRBD2 (5 bases). The ends were cut back, 3 bases at V and 3 bases at J, with 12 bases in the middle. Germline CDR1 WNHNN, CDR2 SYGVQD (reference sequence). The CDR3 runs to 14 residues. The CDR3 DNA follows: TGCGCCAGCAGTGAAAAGACGGGAAACTACGAGCAGTACTTC. As protein: CASSEKTGNYEQYF.

This clone was seen once. This chain connects TRBV19 to TRBJ1-5, with D perhaps TRBD1 (5 bases). The CDR3 has 16 residues. CDR1 LNHDA and CDR2 SQIVND come from the germline V gene (reference sequence). V was shortened by 5 bases and J by 2 bases, with 16 bases between the two germline ends. The DNA for the CDR3 is TGTGCCAGTAGTCCTGATCCAGGGTTTGGCAATCAGCCCCAGCATTTT. Its protein product is CASSPDPGFGNQPQHF.

The chain uses TRBV4-3 and TRBJ1-5, with TRBD1 as a possible D gene (5 bases). CDR1 is LGHNA, CDR2 YSLEER, per germline. The V end was cut by 0 bases, the J end by 3 bases, with 9 bases between. The CDR3 is 15 residues long. The DNA of the CDR3 is TGCGCCAGCAGCCAAGATTGGGGGGACAATCAGCCCCAGCATTTT. The encoded protein is CASSQDWGDNQPQHF.